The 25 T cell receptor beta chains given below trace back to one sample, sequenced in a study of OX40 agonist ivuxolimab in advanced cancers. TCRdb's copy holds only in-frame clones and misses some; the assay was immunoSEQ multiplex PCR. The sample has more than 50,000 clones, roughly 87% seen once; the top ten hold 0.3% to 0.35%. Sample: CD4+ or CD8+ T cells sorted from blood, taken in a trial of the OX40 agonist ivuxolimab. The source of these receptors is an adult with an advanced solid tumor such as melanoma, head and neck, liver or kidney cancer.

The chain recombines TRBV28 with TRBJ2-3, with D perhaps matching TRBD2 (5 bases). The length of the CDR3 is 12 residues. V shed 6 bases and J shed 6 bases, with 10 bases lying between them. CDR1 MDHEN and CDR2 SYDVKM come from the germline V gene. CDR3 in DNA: TGTGCCAGCAGAGGACTTTTGGATACGCAGTATTTT. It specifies CASRGLLDTQYF.

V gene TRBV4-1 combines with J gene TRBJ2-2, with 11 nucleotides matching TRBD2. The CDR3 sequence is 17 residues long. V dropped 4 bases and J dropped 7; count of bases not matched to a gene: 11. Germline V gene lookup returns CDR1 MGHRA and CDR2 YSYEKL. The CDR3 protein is CASSPSKTSGEVGELFF. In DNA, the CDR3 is TGCGCCAGCAGCCCATCGAAGACTAGCGGGGAGGTCGGGGAGCTGTTTTTT.

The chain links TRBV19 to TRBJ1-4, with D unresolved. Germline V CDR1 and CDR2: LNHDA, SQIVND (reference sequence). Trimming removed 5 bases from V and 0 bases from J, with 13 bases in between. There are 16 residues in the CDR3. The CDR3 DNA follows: TGTGCCAGTAGTCGCAAACACAGTGCAACTAATGAAAAACTGTTTTTT. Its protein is CASSRKHSATNEKLFF.

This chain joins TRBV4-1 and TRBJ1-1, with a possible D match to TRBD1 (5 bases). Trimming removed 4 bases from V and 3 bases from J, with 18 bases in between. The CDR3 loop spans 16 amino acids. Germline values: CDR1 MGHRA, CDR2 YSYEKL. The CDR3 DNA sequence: TGCGCCAGCAGCCGAGCCGGGGGGGGTCTAGACACTGAAGCTTTCTTT. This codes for CASSRAGGGLDTEAFF.

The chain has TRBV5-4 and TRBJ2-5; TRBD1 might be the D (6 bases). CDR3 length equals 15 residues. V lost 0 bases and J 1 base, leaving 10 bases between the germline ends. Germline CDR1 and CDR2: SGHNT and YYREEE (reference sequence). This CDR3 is CASSLGFRGQETQYF. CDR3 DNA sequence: TGTGCCAGCAGCTTGGGCTTCAGGGGCCAAGAGACCCAGTACTTC.

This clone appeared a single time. The CDR3 is CASRPGNEQFF. The CDR3, as DNA: TGTGCCAGCAGACCCGGCAATGAGCAGTTCTTC. The chain recombines TRBV2 with TRBJ2-1; no clear D. Germline assignment: CDR1 SNHLY and CDR2 FYNNEI. V lost 6 bases and J 6 bases, leaving 6 bases between the germline ends. This CDR3 has 11 residues.

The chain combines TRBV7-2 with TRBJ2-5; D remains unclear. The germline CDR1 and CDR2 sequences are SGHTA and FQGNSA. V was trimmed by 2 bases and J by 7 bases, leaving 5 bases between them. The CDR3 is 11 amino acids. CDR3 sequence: CASSLSVTQYF. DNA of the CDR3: TGTGCCAGCAGCTTAAGTGTGACCCAGTACTTC.

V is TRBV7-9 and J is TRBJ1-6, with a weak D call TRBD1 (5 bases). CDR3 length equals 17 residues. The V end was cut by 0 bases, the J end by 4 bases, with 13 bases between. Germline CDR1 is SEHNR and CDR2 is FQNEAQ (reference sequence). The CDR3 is CASSLAGPGLYNSPLHF. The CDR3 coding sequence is TGTGCCAGCAGCTTAGCGGGACCGGGTCTTTATAATTCACCCCTCCACTTT. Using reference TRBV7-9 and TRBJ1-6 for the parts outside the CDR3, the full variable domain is DTGVSQNPRHKITKRGQNVTFRCDPISEHNRLYWYRQTLGQGPEFLTYFQNEAQLEKSRLLSDRFSAERPKGSFSTLEIQRTEQGDSAMYLCASSLAGPGLYNSPLHFGNGTRLTVT.

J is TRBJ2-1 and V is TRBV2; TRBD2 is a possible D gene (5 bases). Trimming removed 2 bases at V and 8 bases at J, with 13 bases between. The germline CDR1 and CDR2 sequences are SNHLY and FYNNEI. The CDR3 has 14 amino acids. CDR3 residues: CASSETSGWDEQFF. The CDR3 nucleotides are TGTGCCAGCAGTGAAACCTCGGGGTGGGATGAGCAGTTCTTC.

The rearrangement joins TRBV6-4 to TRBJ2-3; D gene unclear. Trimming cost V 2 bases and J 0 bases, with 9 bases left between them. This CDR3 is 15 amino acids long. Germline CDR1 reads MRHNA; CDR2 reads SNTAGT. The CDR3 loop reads CASSDNVASTDTQYF. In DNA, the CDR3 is TGTGCCAGCAGTGACAATGTGGCTAGCACAGATACGCAGTATTTT.

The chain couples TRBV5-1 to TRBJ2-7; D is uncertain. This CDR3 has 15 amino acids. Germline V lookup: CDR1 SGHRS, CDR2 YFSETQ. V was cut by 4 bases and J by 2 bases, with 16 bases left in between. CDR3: CASSAGLRPPYEQYF. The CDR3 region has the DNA TGCGCCAGCAGCGCCGGGCTGAGACCGCCCTACGAGCAGTACTTC.

CDR3 in DNA: TGTGCCAGTAGCCGAGGGCGGGACAGGTCTCACGAGCAGTACTTC. It is translated as CASSRGRDRSHEQYF. The chain carries TRBV19 and TRBJ2-7; 8 bases line up with TRBD1. The CDR3 spans 15 residues. The ends lost 6 bases at V and 5 bases at J; junction bases unmatched: 12. Per germline, CDR1 LNHDA and CDR2 SQIVND (reference sequence).

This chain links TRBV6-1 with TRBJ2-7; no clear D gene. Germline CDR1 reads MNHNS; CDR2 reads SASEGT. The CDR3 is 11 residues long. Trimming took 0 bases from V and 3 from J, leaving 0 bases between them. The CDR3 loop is CASSEAYEQYF. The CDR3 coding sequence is TGTGCCAGCAGTGAAGCCTACGAGCAGTACTTC.

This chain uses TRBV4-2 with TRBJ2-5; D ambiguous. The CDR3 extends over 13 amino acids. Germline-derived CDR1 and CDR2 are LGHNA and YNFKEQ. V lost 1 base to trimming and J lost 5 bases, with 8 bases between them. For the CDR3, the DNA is TGTGCCAGCAGCCAAGTAGGGTCGGAGACCCAGTACTTC. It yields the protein CASSQVGSETQYF.

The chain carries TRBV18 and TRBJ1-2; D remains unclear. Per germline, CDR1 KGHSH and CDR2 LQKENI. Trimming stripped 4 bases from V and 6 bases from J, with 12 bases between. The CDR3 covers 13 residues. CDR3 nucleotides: TGTGCCAGCTCACTTGACGGAAAAGATGGCTACACCTTC. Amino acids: CASSLDGKDGYTF.

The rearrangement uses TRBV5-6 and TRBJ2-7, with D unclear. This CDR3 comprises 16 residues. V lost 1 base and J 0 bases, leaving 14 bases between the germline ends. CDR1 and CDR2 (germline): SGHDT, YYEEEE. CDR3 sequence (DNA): TGTGCCAGCAGCTTGCGGACCGCCAAACGCTCCTACGAGCAGTACTTC. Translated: CASSLRTAKRSYEQYF.

CDR3 nucleotides: TGTGCCAGCAGTCAACTCATCAACAGGGGCTCTGGAAACACCATATATTTT. Amino acids: CASSQLINRGSGNTIYF. This sequence joins TRBV7-6 and TRBJ1-3; 7 positions agree with TRBD1. The CDR3 runs to 17 residues. Looked up from germline, CDR1 is SGHVS and CDR2 is FNYEAQ. V was clipped by 6 bases and J by 0 bases; unmatched bases: 11.

The CDR3 region has the DNA TGCAGTGCTAGTCAGGCCTATGGCTACACCTTC. Protein: CSASQAYGYTF. The gene calls are TRBV20-1 and TRBJ1-2; D is uncertain. CDR1 is DFQATT and CDR2 is SNEGSKA in the germline V gene (reference sequence). V lost 3 bases, J lost 4 bases, and 6 bases lay in between. The CDR3 has 11 amino acids.

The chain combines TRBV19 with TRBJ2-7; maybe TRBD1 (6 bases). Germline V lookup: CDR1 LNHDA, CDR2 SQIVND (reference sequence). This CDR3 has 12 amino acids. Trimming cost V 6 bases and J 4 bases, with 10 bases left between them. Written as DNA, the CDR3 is TGTGCCAGTAGAAAGGACAGTTACGAGCAGTACTTC. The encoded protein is CASRKDSYEQYF.

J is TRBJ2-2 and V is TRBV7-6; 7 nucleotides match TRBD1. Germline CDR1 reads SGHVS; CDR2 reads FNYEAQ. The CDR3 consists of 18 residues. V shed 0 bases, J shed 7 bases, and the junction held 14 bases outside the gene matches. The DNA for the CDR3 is TGTGCCAGCAGCTTAGCTCTCCTGGGGACAGACTCGCTCGGGGAGCTGTTTTTT. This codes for CASSLALLGTDSLGELFF.

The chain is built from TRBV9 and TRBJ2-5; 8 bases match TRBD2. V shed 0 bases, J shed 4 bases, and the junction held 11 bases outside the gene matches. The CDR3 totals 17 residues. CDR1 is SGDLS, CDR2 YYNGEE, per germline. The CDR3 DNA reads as TGTGCCAGCAGCGTAGAAGGAGGCGGGGGGCCGGGAGAGACCCAGTACTTC. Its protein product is CASSVEGGGGPGETQYF. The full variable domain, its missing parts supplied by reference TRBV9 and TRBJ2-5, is DSGVTQTPKHLITATGQRVTLRCSPRSGDLSVYWYQQSLDQGLQFLIQYYNGEERAKGNILERFSAQQFPDLHSELNLSSLELGDSALYFCASSVEGGGGPGETQYFGPGTRLLVL.

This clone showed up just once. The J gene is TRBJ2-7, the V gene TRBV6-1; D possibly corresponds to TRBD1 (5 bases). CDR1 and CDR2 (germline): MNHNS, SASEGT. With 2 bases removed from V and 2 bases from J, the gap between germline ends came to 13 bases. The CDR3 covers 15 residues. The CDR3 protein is CASSEPGIGAYEQYF. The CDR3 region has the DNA TGTGCCAGCAGTGAACCTGGTATAGGGGCCTACGAGCAGTACTTC.

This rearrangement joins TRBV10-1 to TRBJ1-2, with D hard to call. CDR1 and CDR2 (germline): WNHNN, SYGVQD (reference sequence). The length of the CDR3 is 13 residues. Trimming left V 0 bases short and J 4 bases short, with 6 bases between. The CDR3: CASSESRVYGYTF. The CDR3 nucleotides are TGCGCCAGCAGTGAGTCTCGGGTCTATGGCTACACCTTC.

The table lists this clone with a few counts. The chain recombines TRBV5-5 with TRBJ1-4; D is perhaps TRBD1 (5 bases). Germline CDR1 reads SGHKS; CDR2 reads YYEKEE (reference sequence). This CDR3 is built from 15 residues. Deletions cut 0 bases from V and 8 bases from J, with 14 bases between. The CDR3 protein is CASSLVPQAREKLFF. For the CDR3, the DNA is TGTGCCAGCAGCTTGGTCCCACAGGCAAGGGAAAAACTGTTTTTT.

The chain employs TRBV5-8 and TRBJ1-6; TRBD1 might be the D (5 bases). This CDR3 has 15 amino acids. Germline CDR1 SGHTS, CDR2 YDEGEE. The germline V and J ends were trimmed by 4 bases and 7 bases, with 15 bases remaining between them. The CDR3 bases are TGTGCCAGCAGCCTCCGACCACGGGGGAATTCACCCCTCCACTTT. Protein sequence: CASSLRPRGNSPLHF.